Listed below are T cell receptor beta chains from one sample, sequenced in a study of graft-versus-host responses after intestinal transplantation. These receptors have no identified antigens. Some clones are missing from TCRdb's copy, which holds only in-frame ones; the method was immunoSEQ multiplex PCR. The data show over 75,000 clones, 70% to 90% seen once. The sample here was unstimulated CD4+ T cells sorted from spleen or lymph node cells, taken before intestinal transplant. The origin of the receptors is a human donor who received an intestinal transplant. Both conserved end residues are part of each CDR3. A D gene is named only where the DNA matches it firmly. Size values are once, few and many counts, or a class for expanded clones, and some rows have none.

d_call clone_size j_call v_call cdr3_nt cdr3_aa
. once TRBJ1-4 TRBV28 TGTGCCAGCAGCGGGTTTAATGAAAAACTGTTTTTT CASSGFNEKLFF
. . TRBJ1-3 TRBV11-2 TGTGCCAGCAGCTTAGTTGGAGGGAAGGCCTCTGGAAACACCATATATTTT CASSLVGGKASGNTIYF
. . TRBJ1-5 TRBV6-1 TGTGCCAGCAGTGAAACGGGGGGTTCCCAGCATTTT CASSETGGSQHF
TRBD1 medium-sized TRBJ1-3 TRBV7-8 TGTGCCAGCAGCTCGCATAACAGGGGGTCCGGAAACACCATATATTTT CASSSHNRGSGNTIYF
TRBD2 . TRBJ2-3 TRBV4-1 TGCGCCAGCAGCCAAGGGCGGGAGAGGACAGATACGCAGTATTTT CASSQGRERTDTQYF
TRBD2 . TRBJ2-1 TRBV28 TGTGCCAGCAGTTTACCCGGGGGGGCTAGCGGGAGAGGGCAGTTCTTC CASSLPGGASGRGQFF
TRBD1 . TRBJ1-2 TRBV19 TGTGCCAGTAGTTCCAGACAGGGGGTCTATGGCTACACCTTC CASSSRQGVYGYTF
. . TRBJ2-3 TRBV27 TGTGCCAGCGCTCCAAGGGGGTACACAGATACGCAGTATTTT CASAPRGYTDTQYF
TRBD2 . TRBJ2-2 TRBV9 TGTGCCAGCAGCGTAAGCGGGAGGGGTCCCGGGGAGCTGTTTTTT CASSVSGRGPGELFF
TRBD2 once TRBJ2-1 TRBV5-4 TGTGCCAGCAGCTTGGCGGGACTAGCGGGGGACGAGCAGTTCTTC CASSLAGLAGDEQFF
TRBD2 . TRBJ2-1 TRBV9 TGTGCCAGCAGCGTACTAGCGGGAGGCTACAATGAGCAGTTCTTC CASSVLAGGYNEQFF
TRBD2 . TRBJ2-7 TRBV2 TGTGCCAGCAGCGGGGGGTGGGTTAACGAGCAGTACTTC CASSGGWVNEQYF
. . TRBJ1-5 TRBV7-8 TGTGCCAGCAGCTTGGGACATAGCAATCAGCCCCAGCATTTT CASSLGHSNQPQHF
. once TRBJ1-5 TRBV19 TGTGCCAGTAGTATAATGGTGGCAGTGCATCAGCCCCAGCATTTT CASSIMVAVHQPQHF
TRBD1 . TRBJ1-2 TRBV27 TGTGCCAGCAGTTTGTCGACAGGGGGCGCGGAGAACTATGGCTACACCTTC CASSLSTGGAENYGYTF
TRBD1 . TRBJ2-1 TRBV7-3 TGTGCCAGCAGCTTAATGAGGTCGGACAGGGGACATCATGAGCAGTTCTTC CASSLMRSDRGHHEQFF
TRBD1 . TRBJ2-3 TRBV18 TGTGCCAGCTCGTCCGGGACAGGGTCCACAGATACGCAGTATTTT CASSSGTGSTDTQYF
TRBD1 . TRBJ2-1 TRBV15 TGTGCCACCAGCAGGAAGATAGGGACAGGGCCCCGAGGCAATGAGCAGTTCTTC CATSRKIGTGPRGNEQFF
TRBD1 . TRBJ2-1 TRBV29-1 TGCAGCGGTTCAGGGGGCCCACTCTATGAGCAGTTCTTC CSGSGGPLYEQFF
. . TRBJ2-6 TRBV27 TGTGCCAGCAGGGGCCCCTATACAGGGCCCACCCCTCTCTCTGGGGCCAACGTCCTGACTTTC CASRGPYTGPTPLSGANVLTF
. once TRBJ2-7 TRBV5-1 TGCGCCAGCAGGGGGACTCTCAGCGACGAGCAGTACTTC CASRGTLSDEQYF
. . TRBJ1-2 TRBV5-1 TGCGCCAGCAGCGCACAGTTACTCTATGGCTACACCTTC CASSAQLLYGYTF
TRBD2 once TRBJ2-3 TRBV29-1 TGCAGCGTTGAGCCTAGCGGGATTGTGTCACAGTATTTT CSVEPSGIVSQYF
TRBD1 . TRBJ1-5 TRBV19 TGTGCCAGTAGTTCGACAGGGACTCAGCCCCAGCATTTT CASSSTGTQPQHF
TRBD2 . TRBJ2-3 TRBV18 TGTGCCAGCACGAGGACTAGCGGGAACACAGATACGCAGTATTTT CASTRTSGNTDTQYF
. . TRBJ1-2 TRBV18 TGTGCCAGCTCACCAAGGCAGGACTATGGCTACACCTTC CASSPRQDYGYTF
. . TRBJ2-3 TRBV20-1 TGCAGTGGGAGGTTCGCAGATACGCAGTATTTT CSGRFADTQYF
. once TRBJ2-7 TRBV5-1 TGCGCCAGCAGCTTAACCTTAGATAACCCCTACGAGCAGTACTTC CASSLTLDNPYEQYF
. . TRBJ2-1 TRBV5-4 TGTGCCAGCAGCTTAGTTCCAGGGCTCCTCAATGAGCAGTTCTTC CASSLVPGLLNEQFF
TRBD2 . TRBJ2-7 TRBV7-8 TGTGCCAGCAGCGTCCTGACTAGCGGGAGAGCCTACGAGCAGTACTTC CASSVLTSGRAYEQYF
. . TRBJ1-2 TRBV2 TGTGCCAGCAGCCCCAACAGGGTCCTGGTCGCCTATGGCTACACCTTC CASSPNRVLVAYGYTF
TRBD1 . TRBJ2-7 TRBV5-5 TGTGCCAGCAGCCATATGACAGGGGCAGAAGAGCAGTACTTC CASSHMTGAEEQYF
TRBD1 . TRBJ1-2 TRBV4-2 TGTGCCAGCAGCCGGGCTCCGGGACAGGGGTCCTATGGCTACACCTTC CASSRAPGQGSYGYTF
. . TRBJ1-4 TRBV27 TGTGCCAGCAGTTTATTCGGCCCGGGACAAGGTCGTTTTAGACCCGAAAAACTGTTTTTT CASSLFGPGQGRFRPEKLFF
. . TRBJ2-6 TRBV2 TGTGCCAGCAGTGATGTAAGATCAGACTCTGGGGCCAACGTCCTGACTTTC CASSDVRSDSGANVLTF
TRBD1 . TRBJ2-5 TRBV10-3 TGTGCCTCTGGGACAGATCCTCAAGAGACCCAGTACTTC CASGTDPQETQYF
TRBD2 . TRBJ2-1 TRBV28 TGTGCCAGCAGGCCTCCGGGACTAGACCTTTACAATGAGCAGTTCTTC CASRPPGLDLYNEQFF
TRBD1 once TRBJ2-1 TRBV6-5 TGTGCCAGCAGTCAGGACAGGGAAGCCTACAATGAGCAGTTCTTC CASSQDREAYNEQFF
. . TRBJ1-1 TRBV2 TGTGCCAGCAAAGGGCCAGGGGCGGGTGACACTGAAGCTTTCTTT CASKGPGAGDTEAFF
TRBD1 . TRBJ1-4 TRBV5-1 TGCGCCAGCAGCGAATGGGACAGGGGGCATGAAAAACTGTTTTTT CASSEWDRGHEKLFF
TRBD1 . TRBJ2-2 TRBV28 TGTGCCAGCAGCGGACAGGGGGCGCGTACCGGGGAGCTGTTTTTT CASSGQGARTGELFF
. . TRBJ2-5 TRBV28 TGTGCCAGCACCCATTCTCCTTTCGGGGAGACCCAGTACTTC CASTHSPFGETQYF
. . TRBJ2-5 TRBV11-2 TGTGCCAGCAGCTTAGTCACCGGGGAAGAGACCCAGTACTTC CASSLVTGEETQYF
. once TRBJ1-1 TRBV28 TGTGCCAGCGGACAGAACACTGAAGCTTTCTTT CASGQNTEAFF
. . TRBJ1-1 TRBV5-1 TGCGCCAGCAGCTTGGTTGCCGGGAACACTGAAGCTTTCTTT CASSLVAGNTEAFF
. . TRBJ1-1 TRBV18 TGTGCCAGCTCCCAATACAGGGCTCTAAGTCCCACTGAAGCTTTCTTT CASSQYRALSPTEAFF
TRBD1 once TRBJ2-7 TRBV7-6 TGTGCCAGCAGCCCCGGGACAGACTCCTACGAGCAGTACTTC CASSPGTDSYEQYF